The 13 T cell receptor beta chains below were found in one sample sequenced in a study of beta chain features in type 1 diabetes (dated by TCRdb to the late 2010s). These TCRs' antigens remain unknown. General study outcomes and caveats: In all four CD4+ subsets, TCRB CDR3 length was moderately but significantly shorter in type 1 diabetes patients.

Library preparation employed the immunoSEQ multiplex PCR assay. All of the isolated RNA was reverse transcribed with the High Capacity cDNA Reverse Transcription Kit, so expressed TCRB transcripts were sequenced. Not all clones reach the TCRdb copy of this immuneACCESS table, which keeps in-frame sequences only. Checked studies attribute under half of the gap to unresolved V genes and leave the rest unexplained. The sample table holds approximately 150,000 clones, of which about 13% were seen once. The ten top clones hold approximately 1.3% of the sample. Sequenced input: central memory CD4+ T cells from blood. The receptors stem from a man in his late teens or twenties with type 1 diabetes.

The chain has TRBV18 and TRBJ2-1; 8 bases are shared with TRBD2. CDR1 is KGHSH and CDR2 is LQKENI in the germline V gene. The junction had 15 bases not matched to a gene; V was cut back by 2 bases and J by 0 bases. The CDR3 covers 20 residues. CDR3 protein: CASSPLAGIRRTVSYNEQFF. For the CDR3, the DNA is TGTGCCAGCTCACCATTAGCGGGGATCCGGAGGACGGTCTCCTACAATGAGCAGTTCTTC.

The genes are TRBV4-1 and TRBJ1-5, with no clear D. Trimming cost V 1 base and J 9 bases, with 10 bases left between them. The germline V gene has CDR1 MGHRA and CDR2 YSYEKL. The CDR3 has 13 amino acids. The CDR3 DNA reads TGCGCCAGCAGCCAAGGGTTCGAGAGGCCCCAGCATTTT. Translated: CASSQGFERPQHF.

This clone was detected only a few times. The gene calls are TRBV15 and TRBJ2-4; 9 bases are a match to TRBD1. The CDR3 runs to 13 residues. Trimming removed 5 bases from V and 7 bases from J; junction bases left unmatched: 3. CDR1 and CDR2 (germline): LNHNV, YYDKDF (reference sequence). The CDR3 region is CATSGQGRNIQYF. The CDR3 DNA follows: TGTGCCACCAGCGGACAGGGGCGGAACATTCAGTACTTC.

The chain joins TRBV27 to TRBJ1-1, with 7 bases matching TRBD1. The CDR3 consists of 17 residues. Germline V gene lookup returns CDR1 MNHEY and CDR2 SMNVEV (reference sequence). Trimming took 4 bases from V and 0 from J; bases not matched to a gene: 11. CDR3 in amino acids: CASSSFTGTAMNTEAFF. DNA for the CDR3: TGTGCCAGCAGTTCGTTTACCGGGACAGCCATGAACACTGAAGCTTTCTTT.

This chain connects TRBV7-9 to TRBJ1-6, with D unclear. V was shortened by 5 bases and J by 5 bases, with 13 bases between the two germline ends. Germline V CDR1 and CDR2: SEHNR, FQNEAQ (reference sequence). The CDR3 spans 15 residues. The DNA of the CDR3 is TGTGCCAGCAGCCCAAATGGCGGCGATAATTCACCCCTCCACTTT. Amino acids: CASSPNGGDNSPLHF.

The J gene is TRBJ2-1, the V gene TRBV5-1; D may be TRBD1 or TRBD2 (5 bases each). CDR1 SGHRS and CDR2 YFSETQ come from the germline V gene. The CDR3 length is 14 residues. Trimming took off 1 base at V and 15 bases at J, with 20 bases between the two ends. This chain's CDR3 is CASSLSGGIGGTFF. CDR3 in DNA: TGCGCCAGCAGCTTGTCTGGCGGAATTGGGGGTACGTTCTTC.

In this sample, this clone turned up a few times. The chain has TRBV30 and TRBJ2-3; a weak D match, TRBD1 (5 bases). Germline CDR1 reads GTSNPN; CDR2 reads SVGIG (reference sequence). V dropped 0 bases and J dropped 2 bases, with 12 bases sitting between them. This CDR3 has 15 amino acids. The DNA for the CDR3 is TGTGCCTGGAGTGTAGGGGCAGGGCCCACAGATACGCAGTATTTT. It specifies CAWSVGAGPTDTQYF.

The chain combines TRBV7-9 with TRBJ2-1; D may be TRBD1 or TRBD2 (5 bases each). Trimming took off 4 bases at V and 0 bases at J, with 19 bases between the two ends. Germline V CDR1 and CDR2: SEHNR, FQNEAQ (reference sequence). CDR3 length: 18 residues. The CDR3 coding sequence is TGTGCCAGCAGCTCCCTATCCGGGGACCCCCTCTCCTACAATGAGCAGTTCTTC. It is translated as CASSSLSGDPLSYNEQFF.

This clone was detected only a few times. This sequence joins TRBV21-1 and TRBJ2-1; the listed D gene, TRBD2, was not tested against the DNA. TRBV21-1 is recorded as a pseudogene. The CDR3 has 14 amino acids. CDR3 nucleotide sequence: TGTGCCAGCAGCTTTCAACCACGTCGTCGGGAGCAGTTCTTC. It specifies CASSFQPRRREQFF.

This clone was observed a handful of times. The chain employs TRBV7-6 and TRBJ2-5; 12 bases map to TRBD2. CDR3 length equals 16 residues. The V segment lost 4 bases and the J segment 5 bases; nucleotides outside the gene matches: 8. Germline loops: CDR1 SGHVS, CDR2 FNYEAQ. The CDR3 coding sequence is TGTGCCAGCAGCTCTCTAGCGGGGGGGCGCTGGGAGACCCAGTACTTC. As protein: CASSSLAGGRWETQYF.

This clone occurred a few times. V gene TRBV7-9 combines with J gene TRBJ1-1, with D hard to call. CDR1 SEHNR and CDR2 FQNEAQ come from the germline V gene (reference sequence). This CDR3 comprises 13 residues. Trimming removed 3 bases at V and 3 bases at J, with 8 bases between. CDR3 coding DNA: TGTGCCAGCAGCTTCCCGGAGGACACTGAAGCTTTCTTT. This codes for CASSFPEDTEAFF.

This clone has a count of ten or more. CDR3 sequence reads: CASSESAGSYNEQFF. Here the CDR3 DNA reads TGTGCCAGCAGCGAGTCCGCGGGTTCCTACAATGAGCAGTTCTTC. This chain uses TRBV9 with TRBJ2-1, with D perhaps TRBD2 (5 bases). The ends were cut back, 3 bases at V and 1 base at J, with 11 bases in the middle. The CDR3 contains 15 residues. Germline CDR1 and CDR2: SGDLS and YYNGEE.

This clone was counted only a few times. The rearrangement uses TRBV27 and TRBJ1-2; TRBD1 matches 7 bases. V lost 4 bases and J lost 14; bases outside the gene matches: 13. CDR1 is MNHEY and CDR2 is SMNVEV in the germline V gene (reference sequence). There are 13 residues in the CDR3. In nucleotides, the CDR3 is TGTGCCAGCAGTTGGGGCCGACAGGGTAGAAGGACCTTC. It is translated as CASSWGRQGRRTF.